The clone carrying this T cell receptor beta chain appeared a few times. Antigen specificity is unknown. One entry per CDR3 protein, called by TCRdb with MiXCR from the RT-PCR reads. Here the sample spans 650,000 to 800,000 distinct CDR3 sequences, around 14% being singletons. The record originates from a study of response to subunit inactivated influenza vaccine. General study results and limits: There was a suggestion from the authors that each seasonal influenza vaccination recruits few new T cells.

This receptor was identified in a man aged 45 to 65 who received an inactivated influenza vaccine. Sample: PBMCs from blood, taken around two weeks before vaccination.

The CDR3 bases are TGTGCCAGCTCACCATGGGAACTAACTAGCACAGATACGCAGTATTTT. Amino acids: CASSPWELTSTDTQYF. The J gene is TRBJ2-3, the V gene TRBV18, with D uncertain. CDR3 length: 16 residues. In germline, CDR1 is KGHSH, CDR2 LQKENI. V dropped 2 bases and J dropped 0 bases, with 12 bases sitting between them.